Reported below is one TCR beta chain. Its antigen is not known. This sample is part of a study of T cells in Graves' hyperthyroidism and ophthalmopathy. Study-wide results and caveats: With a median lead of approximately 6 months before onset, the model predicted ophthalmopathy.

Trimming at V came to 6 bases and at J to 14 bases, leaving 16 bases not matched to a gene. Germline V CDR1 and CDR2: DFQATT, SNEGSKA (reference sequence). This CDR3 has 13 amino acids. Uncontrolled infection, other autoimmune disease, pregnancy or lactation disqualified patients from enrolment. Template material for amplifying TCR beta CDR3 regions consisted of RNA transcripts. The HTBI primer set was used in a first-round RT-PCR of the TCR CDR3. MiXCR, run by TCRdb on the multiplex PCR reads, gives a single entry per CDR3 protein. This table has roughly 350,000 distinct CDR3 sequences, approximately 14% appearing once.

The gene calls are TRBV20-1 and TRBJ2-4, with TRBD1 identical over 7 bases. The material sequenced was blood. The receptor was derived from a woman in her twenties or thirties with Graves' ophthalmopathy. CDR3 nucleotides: TGCAGTGCGCCCCCCACAACAGGGGCCTTAGAGTACTTC. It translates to CSAPPTTGALEYF.